Following are 31 T cell receptor beta chains from one sample sequenced in a study of OX40 agonist ivuxolimab in advanced cancers. Produced via immunoSEQ multiplex PCR; TCRdb's table is partial and in-frame only. The data hold roughly 60,000 clones, with 65% to 85% observed a single time. Here the sequenced sample was CD4+ or CD8+ T cells sorted from blood, taken in a trial of the OX40 agonist ivuxolimab. The receptors come from an adult with an advanced solid tumor such as melanoma, head and neck, liver or kidney cancer.

The chain uses TRBV19 and TRBJ1-1, with 7 bases lining up with TRBD1. V trimming: 7 bases; J trimming: 1 base; junction bases outside the gene matches: 9. CDR1 LNHDA and CDR2 SQIVND come from the germline V gene (reference sequence). The CDR3 contains 15 residues. The CDR3 DNA follows: TGTGCCAGTAAATCCGGACAGGCGGGGAACACTGAAGCTTTCTTT. It is translated as CASKSGQAGNTEAFF.

CDR3 in amino acids: CATSRGGTGTQETQYF. In DNA form, the CDR3 reads TGTGCCACCAGCAGAGGTGGAACGGGTACCCAAGAGACCCAGTACTTC. The gene calls are TRBV15 and TRBJ2-5; D remains ambiguous. The germline CDR1 and CDR2 sequences are LNHNV and YYDKDF (reference sequence). Trimming took 1 base from V and 1 from J, leaving 13 bases between them. CDR3 length equals 16 residues.

The chain combines TRBV18 with TRBJ1-4, with unresolved D. Germline V gene sequence: CDR1 KGHSH, CDR2 LQKENI. Deletions cut 5 bases from V and 0 bases from J, with 13 bases between. This CDR3 contains 16 residues. The CDR3 DNA reads TGTGCCAGCTCAGCACAGACGGGTACAACTAATGAAAAACTGTTTTTT. This gives the protein CASSAQTGTTNEKLFF.

The chain is built from TRBV15 and TRBJ2-1; 7 positions agree with TRBD2. V trimming: 1 base; J trimming: 8 bases; junction bases outside the gene matches: 5. CDR1 and CDR2 (germline): LNHNV, YYDKDF (reference sequence). The CDR3 has 14 residues. The CDR3 region is CATSRGRLADEQFF. As DNA, the CDR3 is TGTGCCACCAGCAGAGGAAGACTAGCCGATGAGCAGTTCTTC.

V gene TRBV5-4 combines with J gene TRBJ2-5; weak D call: TRBD1 (5 bases). The germline gives CDR1 SGHNT, CDR2 YYREEE (reference sequence). The germline V and J ends were trimmed by 0 bases and 2 bases, with 8 bases remaining between them. This CDR3 comprises 14 residues. In nucleotides, the CDR3 is TGTGCCAGCAGCTTGGGCAGGGCGCAAGAGACCCAGTACTTC. This translates into CASSLGRAQETQYF.

The CDR3 nucleotides are TGCGCCAGCAGCTTGGGCCAGATTTCCTACAATGAGCAGTTCTTC. It yields the protein CASSLGQISYNEQFF. The chain links TRBV5-1 to TRBJ2-1; D gene ambiguous. The CDR3 runs 15 residues. The ends were cut back, 0 bases at V and 1 base at J, with 8 bases in the middle. Looked up from germline, CDR1 is SGHRS and CDR2 is YFSETQ.

The chain links TRBV27 to TRBJ2-1, with 15 bases lining up with TRBD2. Germline CDR1 and CDR2: MNHEY and SMNVEV (reference sequence). The V and J ends lost 5 bases and 3 bases, in that order; junction bases with no gene match: 2. CDR3 length: 16 amino acids. The CDR3 loop reads CASSRTSGRVYNEQFF. For the CDR3, the DNA is TGTGCCAGCAGTAGGACTAGCGGGAGGGTCTACAATGAGCAGTTCTTC.

J is TRBJ2-3 and V is TRBV2, with TRBD2 matching over 9 bases. This CDR3 has 13 residues. V lost 8 bases and J lost 4; bases outside the gene matches: 4. Per the germline V gene, CDR1 is SNHLY and CDR2 is FYNNEI. DNA for the CDR3: TGTGCCAGCGGGGGACTAGCAGCAGATACGCAGTATTTT. Translation gives CASGGLAADTQYF. The full variable domain, completed using reference TRBV2 and TRBJ2-3, is EPEVTQTPSHQVTQMGQEVILRCVPISNHLYFYWYRQILGQKVEFLVSFYNNEISEKSEIFDDQFSVERPDGSNFTLKIRSTKLEDSAMYFCASGGLAADTQYFGPGTRLTVL.

DNA for the CDR3: TGCAGCGTTCGCTGGCAGGACGGGGACACTGAAGCTTTCTTT. Amino acids: CSVRWQDGDTEAFF. The genes are TRBV29-1 and TRBJ1-1; D is uncertain. Germline CDR1 is SQVTM and CDR2 is ANQGSEA. The CDR3 spans 14 residues. The V end lost 5 bases, the J end lost 3 bases, and 16 bases lay between the germline ends.

V and J are TRBV5-6 and TRBJ2-1; 12 bases are a match to TRBD2. In germline, CDR1 is SGHDT, CDR2 YYEEEE. The CDR3 loop spans 16 amino acids. Trimming at V came to 7 bases and at J to 8 bases, leaving 13 bases not matched to a gene. The CDR3 spells CASGPPTSGRGHEQFF. The CDR3 nucleotides are TGTGCCAGCGGCCCCCCGACTAGCGGGAGAGGCCATGAGCAGTTCTTC.

The J gene is TRBJ1-1, the V gene TRBV11-1, with D tentatively TRBD1 (5 bases). V was clipped by 4 bases and J by 1 base, with 19 bases between them. The CDR3 spans 17 residues. CDR1 is SGHAT and CDR2 is FQDESV in the germline V gene (reference sequence). The CDR3 region has the DNA TGTGCCAGCAGCTCCTATCGCTCCGGGACGGCGAACACTGAAGCTTTCTTT. It is translated as CASSSYRSGTANTEAFF. Using reference TRBV11-1 and TRBJ1-1 for the parts outside the CDR3, the full variable domain is EAEVAQSPRYKITEKSQAVAFWCDPISGHATLYWYRQILGQGPELLVQFQDESVVDDSQLPKDRFSAERLKGVDSTLKIQPAELGDSAMYLCASSSYRSGTANTEAFFGQGTRLTVV.

Points on this clone: An end of the junction differs from the germline gene, which may be a read error. V and J are TRBV4-3 and TRBJ2-3; either TRBD1 or TRBD2 may fit D (5 bases each). Germline V gene sequence: CDR1 LGHNA, CDR2 YSLEER. The CDR3 contains 12 residues. The CDR3, as DNA: TGCGCCAGCAGCCAAGTCACGGGACCCCCAGTCTTT. This encodes CASSQVTGPPVF.

This chain uses TRBV19 with TRBJ1-2; weak D call: TRBD1 (6 bases). Germline assignment: CDR1 LNHDA and CDR2 SQIVND (reference sequence). This CDR3 has 18 residues. Trimming pared 7 bases from V and 3 bases from J, leaving 27 bases between. Here the CDR3 DNA reads TGTGCCAGTAAAACCGGGGAAGCAGGGGCGCGTCCCTACTATGGCTACACCTTC. It is translated as CASKTGEAGARPYYGYTF.

The chain uses TRBV19 and TRBJ2-3, with 10 bases fitting TRBD2. Germline V gene lookup returns CDR1 LNHDA and CDR2 SQIVND (reference sequence). V lost 6 bases, J lost 3 bases, and 0 bases stayed unmatched. The CDR3 consists of 13 residues. The chain's CDR3 is CASRLAGTDTQYF. In nucleotides, the CDR3 is TGTGCCAGTAGACTAGCGGGAACAGATACGCAGTATTTT.

The genes are TRBV6-1 and TRBJ2-6; tentatively, D is TRBD1 (5 bases). The V gene lost 4 bases and the J gene lost 12 bases, with 7 bases spanning the gap. Germline CDR1 is MNHNS and CDR2 is SASEGT. This CDR3 spans 11 amino acids. The CDR3 bases are TGTGCCAGCAGTGTAGACAGCGTCCTGACTTTC. This sequence encodes CASSVDSVLTF.

This chain links TRBV10-3 with TRBJ2-2; D gene unclear. The CDR3 is 13 amino acids. Trimming left V 5 bases short and J 0 bases short, with 4 bases between. Germline assignment: CDR1 ENHRY and CDR2 SYGVKD. The CDR3: CAISRANTGELFF. The CDR3 nucleotides read TGTGCCATCAGTAGGGCGAACACCGGGGAGCTGTTTTTT.

This clone was seen once. The rearrangement joins TRBV6-1 to TRBJ2-1; D may be TRBD2 (6 bases). This CDR3 is built from 14 residues. Trimming removed 2 bases at V and 6 bases at J, with 11 bases between. Germline V gene sequence: CDR1 MNHNS, CDR2 SASEGT. The CDR3 loop is CASSELTSFNEQFF. CDR3 bases: TGTGCCAGCAGTGAATTGACTAGTTTCAATGAGCAGTTCTTC.

The chain has TRBV11-2 and TRBJ1-2; 9 bases agree with TRBD1. CDR1 and CDR2 (germline): SGHAT, FQNNGV. The length of the CDR3 is 13 residues. The V segment lost 5 bases and the J segment 14 bases; nucleotides outside the gene matches: 12. The CDR3 is CASSQPGQGYQTF. The CDR3 DNA reads as TGTGCCAGCAGCCAACCGGGACAGGGATACCAAACCTTC.

CDR3 sequence: CASREQGNTEAFF. For the CDR3, the DNA is TGTGCCAGCAGGGAACAGGGGAACACTGAAGCTTTCTTT. The rearrangement joins TRBV2 to TRBJ1-1; D perhaps matches TRBD1 (6 bases). Germline lookup yields CDR1 SNHLY and CDR2 FYNNEI. The V gene lost 6 bases and the J gene lost 1 base, with 9 bases spanning the gap. CDR3 length equals 13 residues.

This clone was picked up one time. This chain connects TRBV29-1 to TRBJ1-2; 7 bases line up with TRBD1. V was clipped by 6 bases and J by 4 bases; unmatched bases: 5. The length of the CDR3 is 12 residues. Looked up from germline, CDR1 is SQVTM and CDR2 is ANQGSEA. The CDR3 sequence: CSVDRDSYGYTF. In DNA form, the CDR3 reads TGCAGCGTGGACCGGGACAGCTATGGCTACACCTTC.

The gene calls are TRBV12-5 and TRBJ2-1; D not certain. CDR1 is LGHNT, CDR2 FRNRAP, per germline. This CDR3 region has 14 residues. V lost 0 bases and J lost 16, with 19 bases in between. This chain's CDR3 is CASGLVIRHPPFFF. Written as DNA, the CDR3 is TGTGCTAGTGGTTTGGTAATACGGCATCCACCCTTTTTCTTC. Supplemented by reference TRBV12-5 and TRBJ2-1, the full variable domain reads DARVTQTPRHKVTEMGQEVTMRCQPILGHNTVFWYRQTMMQGLELLAYFRNRAPLDDSGMPKDRFSAEMPDATLATLKIQPSEPRDSAVYFCASGLVIRHPPFFFGPGTRLTVL.

Remarks on this clone: Relative to the germline gene, one junction end is altered; a read error may explain this. The genes are TRBV9 and TRBJ2-5; 13 positions agree with TRBD2. Germline assignment: CDR1 SGDLS and CDR2 YYNGEE. CDR3 length equals 15 residues. In nucleotides, the CDR3 is TGTGCCAGCAGCGTAGGGCCCGCAACTAGCGGGAGGGCCAACTTC. Amino acids: CASSVGPATSGRANF. Using reference TRBV9 and TRBJ2-5 for the parts outside the CDR3, the full variable domain is DSGVTQTPKHLITATGQRVTLRCSPRSGDLSVYWYQQSLDQGLQFLIQYYNGEERAKGNILERFSAQQFPDLHSELNLSSLELGDSALYFCASSVGPATSGRANFGPGTRLLVL.

V gene TRBV10-1 combines with J gene TRBJ2-1, with unresolved D. Germline CDR1 WNHNN, CDR2 SYGVQD (reference sequence). This CDR3 has 14 residues. V was clipped by 7 bases and J by 0 bases, with 10 bases between them. CDR3 nucleotides: TGCGCCAGCAACGACGGTAGCTCCTACAATGAGCAGTTCTTC. Translated: CASNDGSSYNEQFF.

In this sample, this clone turned up once. The rearrangement joins TRBV7-3 to TRBJ2-5, with D possibly being TRBD1 (5 bases). The CDR3 runs to 13 residues. Trimming removed 5 bases at V and 2 bases at J, with 9 bases between. The germline V gene encodes CDR1 SGHTA and CDR2 FQGTGA. The DNA of the CDR3 is TGTGCCAGCAGCCCCGACAGTCAAGAGACCCAGTACTTC. This translates into CASSPDSQETQYF.

The rearrangement uses TRBV18 and TRBJ2-7; 7 positions agree with TRBD1. Trimming removed 2 bases from V and 1 base from J; junction bases left unmatched: 2. The CDR3 loop spans 14 amino acids. Germline-derived CDR1 and CDR2 are KGHSH and LQKENI. Here the CDR3 reads CASSPDRESYEQYF. The CDR3 nucleotides read TGTGCCAGCTCACCAGACAGGGAATCCTACGAGCAGTACTTC.

V usage is TRBV6-5 and J usage is TRBJ2-2, with D tentatively TRBD1 (5 bases). V gave up 6 bases and J gave up 6 bases, with 14 bases separating them. This CDR3 is 14 amino acids long. Per the germline V gene, CDR1 is MNHEY and CDR2 is SVGAGI. CDR3: CASRNQGNAGELFF. DNA for the CDR3: TGTGCCAGCAGAAATCAGGGTAACGCCGGGGAGCTGTTTTTT.

The chain links TRBV2 to TRBJ2-5, with D perhaps TRBD2 (5 bases). Deletions cut 2 bases from V and 1 base from J, with 8 bases between. The CDR3 sequence is 14 residues long. The germline V gene encodes CDR1 SNHLY and CDR2 FYNNEI. This chain's CDR3 is CASSEFEGQETQYF. For the CDR3, the DNA is TGTGCCAGCAGTGAATTTGAGGGCCAAGAGACCCAGTACTTC.

This clone was seen only a few times. The V call is TRBV7-2, the J call TRBJ1-5; D might be TRBD1 (6 bases). Deletions cut 5 bases from V and 7 bases from J, with 15 bases between. The V gene's germline CDR1 is SGHTA and CDR2 FQGNSA. This CDR3 spans 14 amino acids. The CDR3 spells CASSVYRVRQPQHF. As DNA, the CDR3 is TGTGCCAGCAGCGTATACAGGGTTCGACAGCCCCAGCATTTT.

This chain connects TRBV2 to TRBJ2-5; D remains ambiguous. The V and J ends lost 3 bases and 4 bases respectively, with 9 bases between them. This CDR3 comprises 13 residues. The V gene's germline CDR1 is SNHLY and CDR2 FYNNEI. The DNA of the CDR3 is TGTGCCAGCAGTGAGCACTGGACAGAGACCCAGTACTTC. It translates to CASSEHWTETQYF.

V is TRBV5-4 and J is TRBJ1-1, with D possibly being TRBD1 (6 bases). Germline V gives CDR1 SGHNT, CDR2 YYREEE (reference sequence). The CDR3 covers 13 residues. The V end lost 4 bases, the J end lost 1 base, and 8 bases lay between the germline ends. The CDR3 sequence: CASSPGQNTEAFF. CDR3 bases: TGTGCCAGCAGCCCGGGACAGAACACTGAAGCTTTCTTT.

The chain has TRBV11-2 and TRBJ2-3; 8 bases fit TRBD1. Germline values: CDR1 SGHAT, CDR2 FQNNGV. After removal of 6 bases from V and 6 bases from J, the junction contained 5 bases not matched to a gene. This CDR3 has 13 residues. CDR3 loop: CASSSQGADTQYF. For the CDR3, the DNA is TGTGCCAGCAGTTCTCAGGGGGCCGATACGCAGTATTTT.